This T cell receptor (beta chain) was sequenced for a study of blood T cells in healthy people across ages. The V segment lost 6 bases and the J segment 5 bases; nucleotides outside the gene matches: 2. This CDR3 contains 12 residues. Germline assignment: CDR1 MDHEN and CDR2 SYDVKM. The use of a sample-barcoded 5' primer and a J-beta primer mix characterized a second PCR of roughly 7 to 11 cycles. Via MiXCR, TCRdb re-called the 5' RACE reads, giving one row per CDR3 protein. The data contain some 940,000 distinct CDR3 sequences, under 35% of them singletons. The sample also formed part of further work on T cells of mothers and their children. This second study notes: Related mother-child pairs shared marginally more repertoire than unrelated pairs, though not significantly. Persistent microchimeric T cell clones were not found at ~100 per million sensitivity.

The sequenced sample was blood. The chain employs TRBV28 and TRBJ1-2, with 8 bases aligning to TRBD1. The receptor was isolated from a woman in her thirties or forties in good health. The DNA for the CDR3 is TGTGCCAGCAGGAGACAGGGGTATGGCTACACCTTC. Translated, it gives CASRRQGYGYTF.